These 14 T cell receptor beta chains were all obtained from the same sample, sequenced in a study of cytomegalovirus exposure and HLA in healthy donors (dated by TCRdb to about 2017). Library method: the immunoSEQ multiplex PCR assay. Not all clones reach the TCRdb copy of this immuneACCESS table, which keeps in-frame sequences only. Checked studies attribute under half of the gap to unresolved V genes and leave the rest unexplained. The sample table contains fewer than 400,000 clones; only one count was recorded for 88% of them. The ten largest clones represent 0.9% to 1% of the sample. Sequencing was carried out using PBMCs. These TCRs come from a man in his thirties or forties in good health and CMV-seronegative.

CDR3 loop: CASSQDRGLAGPQETQYF. The CDR3 region has the DNA TGCGCCAGCAGCCAAGATCGGGGACTAGCGGGTCCTCAAGAGACCCAGTACTTC. The rearrangement joins TRBV4-1 to TRBJ2-5, with 12 positions matching TRBD2. Germline values: CDR1 MGHRA, CDR2 YSYEKL. V shed 0 bases, J shed 2 bases, and the junction held 7 bases outside the gene matches. The CDR3 extends over 18 amino acids.

J is TRBJ1-6 and V is TRBV2; TRBD1 aligns across 7 bases. Per the germline V gene, CDR1 is SNHLY and CDR2 is FYNNEI. This CDR3 spans 15 amino acids. V was clipped by 8 bases and J by 14 bases; unmatched bases: 18. The CDR3 sequence is CASHRQGATNRALHF. Written as DNA, the CDR3 is TGTGCCAGCCACCGACAGGGAGCAACGAATAGGGCCCTCCACTTT.

This rearrangement joins TRBV6-5 to TRBJ2-1, with a possible D match to TRBD2 (6 bases). Trimming left V 5 bases short and J 6 bases short, with 11 bases between. CDR1 is MNHEY and CDR2 is SVGAGI in the germline V gene. The CDR3 runs 13 residues. The CDR3 region is CASSRDSINEQFF. Here the CDR3 DNA reads TGTGCCAGCAGTCGGGACTCCATCAATGAGCAGTTCTTC.

This chain connects TRBV7-9 to TRBJ1-2, with D tentatively TRBD1 (6 bases). This CDR3 spans 13 amino acids. V was cut by 1 base and J by 8 bases, with 11 bases left in between. Per germline, CDR1 SEHNR and CDR2 FQNEAQ (reference sequence). The CDR3 here is CASSLVQGHGYTF. For the CDR3, the DNA is TGTGCCAGCAGCTTAGTACAGGGTCACGGCTACACCTTC.

The V call is TRBV4-3, the J call TRBJ2-7, with a weak D call TRBD2 (7 bases). The germline V and J ends were trimmed by 0 bases and 1 base, with 13 bases remaining between them. Germline V CDR1 and CDR2: LGHNA, YSLEER. CDR3 size: 16 residues. The CDR3 DNA is TGCGCCAGCAGCCAAGATAGGGGGGGACCTTCCTACGAGCAGTACTTC. Translation gives CASSQDRGGPSYEQYF.

The chain links TRBV19 to TRBJ2-4, with 7 bases that match TRBD1. Germline V gene lookup returns CDR1 LNHDA and CDR2 SQIVND (reference sequence). V was clipped by 6 bases and J by 6 bases; unmatched bases: 5. The CDR3 covers 13 residues. The CDR3 reads CASSLQGLNIQYF. Here the CDR3 DNA reads TGTGCCAGTAGCCTACAGGGGTTAAACATTCAGTACTTC.

This clone was detected once. The gene calls are TRBV10-3 and TRBJ1-1, with TRBD1 identical over 12 bases. The CDR3 consists of 17 residues. After removal of 6 bases from V and 4 bases from J, the junction contained 12 bases not matched to a gene. Per the germline V gene, CDR1 is ENHRY and CDR2 is SYGVKD. The CDR3 region is CAISPIGTGGLGTEAFF. The CDR3 region has the DNA TGTGCCATCAGCCCAATTGGGACAGGGGGCTTGGGCACTGAAGCTTTCTTT.

This clone has just a few counts. The chain is built from TRBV5-4 and TRBJ1-2; tentative D call: TRBD1 (6 bases). Between the trimmed V and J ends, which lost 2 bases and 0 bases, there was a span of 14 bases. CDR1 is SGHNT, CDR2 YYREEE, per germline (reference sequence). This CDR3 has 16 amino acids. The CDR3 protein is CASSLFTGISNYGYTF. CDR3 DNA: TGTGCCAGCAGCTTATTCACAGGGATCTCTAACTATGGCTACACCTTC.

This chain joins TRBV5-1 and TRBJ2-1, with TRBD1 matching 7 bases. The V segment lost 4 bases and the J segment 4 bases; nucleotides outside the gene matches: 5. CDR3 length: 14 amino acids. Germline CDR1 is SGHRS and CDR2 is YFSETQ. CDR3 region: CASSKGQQYNEQFF. The DNA for the CDR3 is TGCGCCAGCAGCAAGGGACAGCAATACAATGAGCAGTTCTTC. Full variable domain (missing parts from reference TRBV5-1 and TRBJ2-1): KAGVTQTPRYLIKTRGQQVTLSCSPISGHRSVSWYQQTPGQGLQFLFEYFSETQRNKGNFPGRFSGRQFSNSRSEMNVSTLELGDSALYLCASSKGQQYNEQFFGPGTRLTVL.

This chain uses TRBV30 with TRBJ1-1, with TRBD1 identical over 9 bases. Germline loops: CDR1 GTSNPN, CDR2 SVGIG (reference sequence). The CDR3 is made up of 11 amino acids. With 7 bases clipped from V and 11 bases from J, the junction kept 8 bases outside the gene matches. The CDR3 spells CASTQGAQAFF. In DNA, the CDR3 is TGTGCCTCCACACAGGGGGCACAGGCTTTCTTT.

The chain has TRBV5-4 and TRBJ1-2; D might be TRBD1 (5 bases). Trimming left V 0 bases short and J 10 bases short, with 13 bases between. Germline assignment: CDR1 SGHNT and CDR2 YYREEE (reference sequence). The CDR3 loop spans 13 amino acids. This CDR3 is CASSLGVRENYTF. In nucleotides, the CDR3 is TGTGCCAGCAGCTTGGGGGTCAGGGAAAACTACACCTTC.

V gene TRBV13 combines with J gene TRBJ1-2; 8 positions agree with TRBD1. J was trimmed by 0 bases and V by 5 bases; bases with no gene match: 5. Germline V lookup: CDR1 PRHDT, CDR2 FYEKMQ (reference sequence). This CDR3 region has 15 residues. The DNA for the CDR3 is TGTGCCAGCAGCCCCACAGGGGGTTCTAACTATGGCTACACCTTC. Encoded protein: CASSPTGGSNYGYTF.

The chain joins TRBV2 to TRBJ2-5; a weak D match, TRBD1 (5 bases). Germline V gene sequence: CDR1 SNHLY, CDR2 FYNNEI. The V and J ends lost 9 bases and 11 bases respectively, with 19 bases between them. CDR3 size: 12 residues. This chain's CDR3 is CASGRRAEWQYF. The CDR3 DNA reads TGTGCCAGTGGGCGCAGGGCAGAATGGCAGTACTTC.

The chain is built from TRBV19 and TRBJ1-6; D is perhaps TRBD1 (6 bases). Germline V lookup: CDR1 LNHDA, CDR2 SQIVND (reference sequence). CDR3 length: 16 amino acids. Trimming removed 3 bases at V and 1 base at J, with 10 bases between. CDR3 residues: CASSIRGASYNSPLHF. Here the CDR3 DNA reads TGTGCCAGTAGTATCCGGGGGGCATCCTATAATTCACCCCTCCACTTT.